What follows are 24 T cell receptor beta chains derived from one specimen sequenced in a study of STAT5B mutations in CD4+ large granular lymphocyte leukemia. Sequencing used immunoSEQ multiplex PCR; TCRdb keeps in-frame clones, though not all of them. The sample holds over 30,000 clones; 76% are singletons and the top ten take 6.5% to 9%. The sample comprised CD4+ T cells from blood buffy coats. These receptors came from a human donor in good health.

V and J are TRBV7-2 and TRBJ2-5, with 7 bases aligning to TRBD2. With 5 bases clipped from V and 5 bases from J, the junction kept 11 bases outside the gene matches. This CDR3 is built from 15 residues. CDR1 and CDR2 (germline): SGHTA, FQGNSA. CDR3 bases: TGTGCCAGCAGCGAAGCGGGATTCCCGAGGGAGACCCAGTACTTC. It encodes CASSEAGFPRETQYF.

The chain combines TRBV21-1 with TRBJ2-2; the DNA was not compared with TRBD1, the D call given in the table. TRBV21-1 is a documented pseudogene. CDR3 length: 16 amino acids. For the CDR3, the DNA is TGTGCCAGCAGCGAAAGGCACAGGGGGCGGTCCGGGGAGCTGTTTTTT. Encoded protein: CASSERHRGRSGELFF.

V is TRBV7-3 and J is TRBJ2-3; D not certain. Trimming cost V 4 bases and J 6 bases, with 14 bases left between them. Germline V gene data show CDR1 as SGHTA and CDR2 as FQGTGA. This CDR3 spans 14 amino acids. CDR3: CASSSQGIGDTQYF. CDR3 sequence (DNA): TGTGCCAGCAGCTCCCAAGGAATTGGGGATACGCAGTATTTT.

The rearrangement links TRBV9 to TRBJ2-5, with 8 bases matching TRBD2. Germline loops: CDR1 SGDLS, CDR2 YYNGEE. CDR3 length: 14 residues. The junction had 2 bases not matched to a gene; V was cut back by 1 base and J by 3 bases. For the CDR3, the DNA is TGTGCCAGCAGCGTAAGTAGCGGGGAAGAGACCCAGTACTTC. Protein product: CASSVSSGEETQYF. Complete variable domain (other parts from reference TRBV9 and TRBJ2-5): DSGVTQTPKHLITATGQRVTLRCSPRSGDLSVYWYQQSLDQGLQFLIQYYNGEERAKGNILERFSAQQFPDLHSELNLSSLELGDSALYFCASSVSSGEETQYFGPGTRLLVL.

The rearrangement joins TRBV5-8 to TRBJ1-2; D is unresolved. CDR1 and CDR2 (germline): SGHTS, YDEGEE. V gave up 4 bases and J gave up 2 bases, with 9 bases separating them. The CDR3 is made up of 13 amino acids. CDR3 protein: CASSVPPNYGYTF. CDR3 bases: TGTGCCAGCAGCGTCCCCCCCAACTATGGCTACACCTTC.

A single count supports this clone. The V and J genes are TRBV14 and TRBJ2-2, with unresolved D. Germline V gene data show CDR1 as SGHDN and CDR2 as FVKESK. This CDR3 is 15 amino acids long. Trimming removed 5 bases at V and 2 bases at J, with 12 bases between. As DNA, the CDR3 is TGTGCCAGCAGCTTAACTATTTCTAACACCGGGGAGCTGTTTTTT. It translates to CASSLTISNTGELFF. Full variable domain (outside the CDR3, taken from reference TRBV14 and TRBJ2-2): EAGVTQFPSHSVIEKGQTVTLRCDPISGHDNLYWYRRVMGKEIKFLLHFVKESKQDESGMPNNRFLAERTGGTYSTLKVQPAELEDSGVYFCASSLTISNTGELFFGEGSRLTVL.

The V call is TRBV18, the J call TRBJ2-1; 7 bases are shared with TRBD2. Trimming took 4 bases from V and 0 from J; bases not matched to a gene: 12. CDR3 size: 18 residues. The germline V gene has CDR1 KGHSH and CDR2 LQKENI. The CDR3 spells CASSLQKQAGSSYNEQFF. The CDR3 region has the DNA TGTGCCAGCTCACTCCAAAAACAAGCGGGGAGCTCCTACAATGAGCAGTTCTTC.

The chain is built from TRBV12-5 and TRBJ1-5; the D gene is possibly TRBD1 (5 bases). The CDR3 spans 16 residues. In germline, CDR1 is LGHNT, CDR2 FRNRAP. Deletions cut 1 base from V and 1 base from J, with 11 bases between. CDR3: CASGLGQQVSNQPQHF. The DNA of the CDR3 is TGTGCTAGTGGTTTGGGACAACAGGTGAGCAATCAGCCCCAGCATTTT.

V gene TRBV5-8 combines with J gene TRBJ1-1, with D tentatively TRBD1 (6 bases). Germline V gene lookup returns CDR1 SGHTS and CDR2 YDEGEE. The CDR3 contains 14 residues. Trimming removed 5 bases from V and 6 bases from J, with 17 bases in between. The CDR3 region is CASRSTGLSAEAFF. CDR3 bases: TGTGCCAGCAGATCTACAGGGTTGTCGGCTGAAGCTTTCTTT.

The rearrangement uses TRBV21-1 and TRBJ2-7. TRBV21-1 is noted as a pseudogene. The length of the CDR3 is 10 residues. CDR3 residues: CAANRYEQYF. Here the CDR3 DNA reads TGTGCCGCAAATAGGTACGAGCAGTACTTC.

The CDR3 spells CASSGASAGGYNEQFF. DNA for the CDR3: TGTGCCAGCTCGGGGGCCTCTGCGGGGGGATACAATGAGCAGTTCTTC. The chain links TRBV18 to TRBJ2-1; TRBD2 aligns across 8 bases. CDR1 is KGHSH and CDR2 is LQKENI in the germline V gene. After removal of 6 bases from V and 4 bases from J, the junction contained 11 bases not matched to a gene. There are 16 residues in the CDR3.

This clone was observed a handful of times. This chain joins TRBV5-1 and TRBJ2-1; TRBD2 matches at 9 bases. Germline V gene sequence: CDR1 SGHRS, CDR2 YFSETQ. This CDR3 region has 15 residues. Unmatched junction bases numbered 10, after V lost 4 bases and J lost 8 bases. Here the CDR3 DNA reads TGCGCCAGCAGCACTAGCGGGCATCCAGTCGATGAGCAGTTCTTC. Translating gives CASSTSGHPVDEQFF.

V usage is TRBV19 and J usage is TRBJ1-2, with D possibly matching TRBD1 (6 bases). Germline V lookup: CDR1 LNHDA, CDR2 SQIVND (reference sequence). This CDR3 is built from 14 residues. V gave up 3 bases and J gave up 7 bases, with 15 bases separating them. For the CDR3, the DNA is TGTGCCAGTAGTATTAAGTTCCGGGGGCCTGGCTACACCTTC. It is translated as CASSIKFRGPGYTF.

The CDR3 DNA reads as TGCGCCAGCAGCTTGGCCGGGGGGAACGAGCAGTACTTC. Translating gives CASSLAGGNEQYF. The chain uses TRBV5-1 and TRBJ2-5; TRBD2 aligns across 7 bases. The DNA end is a closer match to TRBJ2-7, so the J assignment may be wrong. Looked up from germline, CDR1 is SGHRS and CDR2 is YFSETQ. The CDR3 totals 13 residues.

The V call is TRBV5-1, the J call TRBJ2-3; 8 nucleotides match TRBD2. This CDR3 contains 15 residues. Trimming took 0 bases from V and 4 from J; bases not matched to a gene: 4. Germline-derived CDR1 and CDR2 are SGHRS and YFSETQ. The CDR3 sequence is CASSLASGRADTQYF. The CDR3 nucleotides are TGCGCCAGCAGCTTGGCAAGCGGGAGAGCAGATACGCAGTATTTT. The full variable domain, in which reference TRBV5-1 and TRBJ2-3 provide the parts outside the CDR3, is KAGVTQTPRYLIKTRGQQVTLSCSPISGHRSVSWYQQTPGQGLQFLFEYFSETQRNKGNFPGRFSGRQFSNSRSEMNVSTLELGDSALYLCASSLASGRADTQYFGPGTRLTVL.

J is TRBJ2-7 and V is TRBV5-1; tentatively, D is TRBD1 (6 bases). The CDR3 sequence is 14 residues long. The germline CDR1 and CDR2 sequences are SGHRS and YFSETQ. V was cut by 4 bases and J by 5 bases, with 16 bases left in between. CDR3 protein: CASSDETGIHEQYF. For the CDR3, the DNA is TGCGCCAGCAGCGATGAGACAGGTATCCACGAGCAGTACTTC.

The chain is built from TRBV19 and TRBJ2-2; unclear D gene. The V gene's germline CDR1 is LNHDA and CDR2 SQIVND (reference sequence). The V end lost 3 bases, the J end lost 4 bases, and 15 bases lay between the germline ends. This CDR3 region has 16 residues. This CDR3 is CASSILNGDFTGELFF. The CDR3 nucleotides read TGTGCCAGTAGTATCCTCAATGGGGATTTCACCGGGGAGCTGTTTTTT.

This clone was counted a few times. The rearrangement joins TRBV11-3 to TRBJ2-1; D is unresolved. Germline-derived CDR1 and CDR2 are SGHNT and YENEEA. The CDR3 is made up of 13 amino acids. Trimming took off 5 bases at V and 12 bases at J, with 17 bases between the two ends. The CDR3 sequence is CASSPTRWSVQFF. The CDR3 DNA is TGTGCCAGCAGCCCCACCCGGTGGTCCGTGCAGTTCTTC.

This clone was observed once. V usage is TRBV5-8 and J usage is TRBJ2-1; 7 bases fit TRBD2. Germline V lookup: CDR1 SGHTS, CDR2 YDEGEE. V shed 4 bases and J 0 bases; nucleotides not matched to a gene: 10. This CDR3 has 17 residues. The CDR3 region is CASSRHLAVSSYNEQFF. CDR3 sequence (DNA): TGTGCCAGCAGCCGCCATCTAGCGGTCAGCTCCTACAATGAGCAGTTCTTC.

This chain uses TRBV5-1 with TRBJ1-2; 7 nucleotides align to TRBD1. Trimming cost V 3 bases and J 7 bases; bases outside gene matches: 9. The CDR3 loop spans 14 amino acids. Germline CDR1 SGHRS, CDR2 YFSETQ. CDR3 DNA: TGCGCCAGCAGCTACGGGGGACAGAACGGTGGCTACACCTTC. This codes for CASSYGGQNGGYTF.

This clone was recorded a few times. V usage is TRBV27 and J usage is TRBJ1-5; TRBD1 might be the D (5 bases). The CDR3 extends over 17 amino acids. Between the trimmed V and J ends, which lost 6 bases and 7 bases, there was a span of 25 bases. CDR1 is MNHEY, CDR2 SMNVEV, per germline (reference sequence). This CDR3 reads CASRTTSGTVNNQPQHF. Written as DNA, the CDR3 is TGTGCCAGCAGGACCACCTCGGGGACGGTCAACAACCAGCCCCAGCATTTT.

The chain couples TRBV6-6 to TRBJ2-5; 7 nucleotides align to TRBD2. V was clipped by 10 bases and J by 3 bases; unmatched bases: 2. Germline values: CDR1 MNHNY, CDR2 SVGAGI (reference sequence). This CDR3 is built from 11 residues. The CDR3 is CATREEETQYF. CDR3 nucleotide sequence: TGTGCCACCCGGGAGGAAGAGACCCAGTACTTC.

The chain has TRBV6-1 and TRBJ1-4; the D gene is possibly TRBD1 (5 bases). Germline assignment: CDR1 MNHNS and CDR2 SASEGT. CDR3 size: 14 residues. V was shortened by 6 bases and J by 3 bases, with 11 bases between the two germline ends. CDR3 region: CASSTGGANEKLFF. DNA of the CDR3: TGTGCCAGCAGCACGGGGGGAGCTAATGAAAAACTGTTTTTT.

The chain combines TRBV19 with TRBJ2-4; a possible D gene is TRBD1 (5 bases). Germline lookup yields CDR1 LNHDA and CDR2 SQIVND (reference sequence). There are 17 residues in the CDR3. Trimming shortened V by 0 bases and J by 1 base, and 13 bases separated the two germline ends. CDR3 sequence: CASSIENGAEAKNIQYF. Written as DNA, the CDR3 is TGTGCCAGTAGTATAGAGAATGGGGCCGAGGCCAAAAACATTCAGTACTTC.